One T cell receptor beta chain is described in this entry. The record originates from a study of blood T cell repertoires in COVID-19. The CDR3 runs 14 residues. Germline lookup yields CDR1 SGDLS and CDR2 YYNGEE. Trimming pared 2 bases from V and 6 bases from J, leaving 9 bases between. This table comes from immunoSEQ multiplex PCR, and its TCRdb copy is limited to in-frame clones, with some not included. Among 120,000 or so clones listed, approximately 91% were seen once. This receptor was obtained from a woman older than 75 with acute or convalescent COVID-19. Sequenced: peripheral blood. The chain is built from TRBV9 and TRBJ1-6; TRBD1 might be the D (5 bases). This CDR3 reads CASSVDSLNSPLHF. The DNA for the CDR3 is TGTGCCAGCAGCGTCGACAGCCTTAATTCACCCCTCCACTTT. Full variable domain (rest looked up from reference TRBV9 and TRBJ1-6): DSGVTQTPKHLITATGQRVTLRCSPRSGDLSVYWYQQSLDQGLQFLIQYYNGEERAKGNILERFSAQQFPDLHSELNLSSLELGDSALYFCASSVDSLNSPLHFGNGTRLTVT.